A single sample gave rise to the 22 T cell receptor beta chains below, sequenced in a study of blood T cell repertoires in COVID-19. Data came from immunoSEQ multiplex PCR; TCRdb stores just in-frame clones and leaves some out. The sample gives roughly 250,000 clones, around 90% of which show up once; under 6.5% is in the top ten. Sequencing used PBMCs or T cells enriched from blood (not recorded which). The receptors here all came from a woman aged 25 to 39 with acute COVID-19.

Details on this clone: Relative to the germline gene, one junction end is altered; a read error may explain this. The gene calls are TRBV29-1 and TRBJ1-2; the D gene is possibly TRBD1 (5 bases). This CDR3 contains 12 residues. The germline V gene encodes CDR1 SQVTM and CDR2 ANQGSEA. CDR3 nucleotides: TGCAGCGTCGAAGGTCCCGGGGGTGGCTACACCTTC. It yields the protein CSVEGPGGGYTF.

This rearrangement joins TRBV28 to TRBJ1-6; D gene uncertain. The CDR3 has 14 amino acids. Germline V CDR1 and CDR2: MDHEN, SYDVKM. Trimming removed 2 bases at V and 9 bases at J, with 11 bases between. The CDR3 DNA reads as TGTGCCAGCAGTTTAATGATAACTGGTTCACCCCTCCACTTT. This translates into CASSLMITGSPLHF.

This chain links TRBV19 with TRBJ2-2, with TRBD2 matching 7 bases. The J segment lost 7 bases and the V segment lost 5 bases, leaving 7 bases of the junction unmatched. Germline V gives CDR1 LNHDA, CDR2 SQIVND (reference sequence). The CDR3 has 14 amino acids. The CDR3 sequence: CASSSRLAVGELFF. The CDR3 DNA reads TGTGCCAGTAGTTCCAGACTAGCTGTCGGGGAGCTGTTTTTT.

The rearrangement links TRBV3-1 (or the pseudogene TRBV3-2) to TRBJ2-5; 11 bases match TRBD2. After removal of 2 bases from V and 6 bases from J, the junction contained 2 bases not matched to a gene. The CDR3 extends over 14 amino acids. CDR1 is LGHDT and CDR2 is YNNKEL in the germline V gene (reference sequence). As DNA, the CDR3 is TGTGCCAGCAGCCAAACTAGCGGGAGTAAGACCCAGTACTTC. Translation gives CASSQTSGSKTQYF.

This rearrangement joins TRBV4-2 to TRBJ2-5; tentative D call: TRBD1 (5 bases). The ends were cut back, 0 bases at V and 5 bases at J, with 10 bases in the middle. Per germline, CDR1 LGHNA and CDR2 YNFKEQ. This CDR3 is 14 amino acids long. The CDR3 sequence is CASSQDRAIETQYF. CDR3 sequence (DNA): TGTGCCAGCAGCCAAGACAGGGCCATCGAGACCCAGTACTTC.

CDR3 nucleotide sequence: TGCGCCAGCAGCCACCCAGGGAACAGAAACACAGATACGCAGTATTTT. Protein: CASSHPGNRNTDTQYF. This rearrangement joins TRBV4-1 to TRBJ2-3, with a tentative D call TRBD1 (5 bases). V lost 3 bases to trimming and J lost 2 bases, with 15 bases between them. CDR3 length: 16 residues. Looked up from germline, CDR1 is MGHRA and CDR2 is YSYEKL.

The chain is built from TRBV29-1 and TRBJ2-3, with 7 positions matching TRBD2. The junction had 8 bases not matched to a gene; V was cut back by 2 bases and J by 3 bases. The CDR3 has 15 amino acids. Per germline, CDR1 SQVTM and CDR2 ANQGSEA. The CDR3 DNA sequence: TGCAGCGTTGAAAGCGGGACCAGACAGACAGATACGCAGTATTTT. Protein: CSVESGTRQTDTQYF.

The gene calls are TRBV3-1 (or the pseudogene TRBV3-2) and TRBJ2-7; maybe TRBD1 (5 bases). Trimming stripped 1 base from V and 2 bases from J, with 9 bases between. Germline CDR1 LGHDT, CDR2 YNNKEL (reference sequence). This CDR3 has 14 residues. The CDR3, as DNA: TGTGCCAGCAGCCAAGGGACACGGCCCTACGAGCAGTACTTC. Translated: CASSQGTRPYEQYF.

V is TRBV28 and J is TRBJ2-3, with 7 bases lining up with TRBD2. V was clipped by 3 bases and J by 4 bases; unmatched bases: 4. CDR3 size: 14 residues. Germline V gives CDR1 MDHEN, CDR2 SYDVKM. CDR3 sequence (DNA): TGTGCCAGCAGTTTTGGGGGAGGGGCAGATACGCAGTATTTT. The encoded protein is CASSFGGGADTQYF.

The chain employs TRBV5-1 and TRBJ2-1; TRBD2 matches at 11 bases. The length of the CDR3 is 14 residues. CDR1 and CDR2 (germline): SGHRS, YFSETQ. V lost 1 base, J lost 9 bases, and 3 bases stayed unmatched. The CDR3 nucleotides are TGCGCCAGCAGCTTGACTAGCGGGAGTCTTGAGCAGTTCTTC. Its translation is CASSLTSGSLEQFF.

CDR3 in amino acids: CASSAQTSRGETQYF. CDR3 nucleotide sequence: TGTGCCAGCAGCGCTCAGACTAGCCGTGGAGAGACCCAGTACTTC. V is TRBV9 and J is TRBJ2-5; 7 positions agree with TRBD2. V trimming: 3 bases; J trimming: 4 bases; junction bases outside the gene matches: 9. The CDR3 runs to 15 residues. Germline values: CDR1 SGDLS, CDR2 YYNGEE. Variable domain in full (rest from reference TRBV9 and TRBJ2-5): DSGVTQTPKHLITATGQRVTLRCSPRSGDLSVYWYQQSLDQGLQFLIQYYNGEERAKGNILERFSAQQFPDLHSELNLSSLELGDSALYFCASSAQTSRGETQYFGPGTRLLVL.

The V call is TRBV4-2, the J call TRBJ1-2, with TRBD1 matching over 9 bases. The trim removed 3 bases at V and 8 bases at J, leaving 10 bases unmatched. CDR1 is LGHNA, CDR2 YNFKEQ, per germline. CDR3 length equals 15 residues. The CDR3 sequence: CASSQDQTGGKGYTF. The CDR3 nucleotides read TGTGCCAGCAGCCAGGACCAGACAGGGGGTAAGGGCTACACCTTC.

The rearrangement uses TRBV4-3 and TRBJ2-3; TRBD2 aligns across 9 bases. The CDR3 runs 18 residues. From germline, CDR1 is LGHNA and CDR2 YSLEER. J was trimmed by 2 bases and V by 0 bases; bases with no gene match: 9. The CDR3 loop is CASSQDYSASGNTDTQYF. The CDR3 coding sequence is TGCGCCAGCAGCCAAGATTATTCGGCTAGCGGGAACACAGATACGCAGTATTTT.

The CDR3 DNA reads TGTGCCAGCAGCTTGGTACGGGAGATCAATCAGCCCCAGCATTTT. It translates to CASSLVREINQPQHF. The chain joins TRBV5-6 to TRBJ1-5; D remains ambiguous. CDR3 length: 15 residues. From germline, CDR1 is SGHDT and CDR2 YYEEEE. With 0 bases removed from V and 3 bases from J, the gap between germline ends came to 10 bases.

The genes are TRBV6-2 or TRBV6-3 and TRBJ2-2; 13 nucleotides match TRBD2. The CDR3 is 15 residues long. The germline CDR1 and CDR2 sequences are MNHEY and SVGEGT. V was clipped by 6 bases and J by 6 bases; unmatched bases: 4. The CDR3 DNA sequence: TGTGCCAGCAGCCCCGGACTAGCGGGAGCCGGGGAGCTGTTTTTT. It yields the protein CASSPGLAGAGELFF.

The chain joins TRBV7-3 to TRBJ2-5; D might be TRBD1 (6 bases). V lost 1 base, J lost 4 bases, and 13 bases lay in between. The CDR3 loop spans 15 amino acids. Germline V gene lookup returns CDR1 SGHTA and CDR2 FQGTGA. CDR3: CASSLSSGALETQYF. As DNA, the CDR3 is TGTGCCAGCAGCTTAAGCTCAGGGGCTTTAGAGACCCAGTACTTC.

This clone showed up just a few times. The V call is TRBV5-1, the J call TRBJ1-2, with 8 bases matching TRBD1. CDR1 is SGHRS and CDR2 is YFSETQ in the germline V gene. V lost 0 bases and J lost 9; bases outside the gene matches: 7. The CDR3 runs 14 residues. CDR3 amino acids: CASSLVTGGDRYTF. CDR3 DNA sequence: TGCGCCAGCAGCTTGGTCACAGGGGGTGATCGCTACACCTTC.

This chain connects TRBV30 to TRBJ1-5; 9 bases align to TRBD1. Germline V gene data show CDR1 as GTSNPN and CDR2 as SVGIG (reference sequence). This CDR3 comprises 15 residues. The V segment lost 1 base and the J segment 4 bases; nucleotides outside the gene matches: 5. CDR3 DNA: TGTGCCTGGAGTGCTGGGACAGGGCGGAATCAGCCCCAGCATTTT. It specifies CAWSAGTGRNQPQHF. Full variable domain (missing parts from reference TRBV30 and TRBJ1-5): SQTIHQWPATLVQPVGSPLSLECTVEGTSNPNLYWYRQAAGRGLQLLFYSVGIGQISSEVPQNLSASRPQDRQFILSSKKLLLSDSGFYLCAWSAGTGRNQPQHFGDGTRLSIL.

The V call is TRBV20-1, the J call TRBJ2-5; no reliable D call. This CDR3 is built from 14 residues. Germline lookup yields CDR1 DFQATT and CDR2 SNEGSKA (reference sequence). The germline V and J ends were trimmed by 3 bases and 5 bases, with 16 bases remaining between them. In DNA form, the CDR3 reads TGCAGTGCTAGTGGGCAGCGTCCGGCGGAGACCCAGTACTTC. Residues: CSASGQRPAETQYF.

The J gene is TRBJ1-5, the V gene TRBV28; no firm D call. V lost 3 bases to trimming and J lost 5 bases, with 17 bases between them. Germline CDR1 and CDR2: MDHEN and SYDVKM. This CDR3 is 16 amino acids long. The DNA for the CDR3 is TGTGCCAGCAGTTTCCTCCCGGCAGCGACGGATCAGCCCCAGCATTTT. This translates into CASSFLPAATDQPQHF. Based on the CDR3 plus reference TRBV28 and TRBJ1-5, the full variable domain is DVKVTQSSRYLVKRTGEKVFLECVQDMDHENMFWYRQDPGLGLRLIYFSYDVKMKEKGDIPEGYSVSREKKERFSLILESASTNQTSMYLCASSFLPAATDQPQHFGDGTRLSIL.

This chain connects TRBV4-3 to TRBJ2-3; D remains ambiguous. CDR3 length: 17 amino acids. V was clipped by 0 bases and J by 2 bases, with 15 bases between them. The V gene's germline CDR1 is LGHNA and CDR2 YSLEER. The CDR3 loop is CASSQEMRFSDTDTQYF. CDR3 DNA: TGCGCCAGCAGCCAAGAGATGAGGTTTTCAGACACAGATACGCAGTATTTT.

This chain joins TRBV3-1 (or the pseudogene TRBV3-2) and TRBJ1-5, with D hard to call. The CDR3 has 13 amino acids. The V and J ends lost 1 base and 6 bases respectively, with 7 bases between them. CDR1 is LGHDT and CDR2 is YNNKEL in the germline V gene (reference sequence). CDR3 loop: CASSQGGPQPQHF. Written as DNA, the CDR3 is TGTGCCAGCAGCCAAGGTGGGCCTCAGCCCCAGCATTTT.